This TCR beta chain was found in a study of T cell responses to AZD1222 COVID-19 vaccine. Here immunoSEQ multiplex PCR was the method, and the copy in TCRdb shows in-frame clones only, minus some. Among about 55,000 clones listed, 89% were seen once. Overall study findings and caveats: Targeting of unmutated variant regions was reportedly seen in nearly half of spike-specific TCRs. CD4 TCRs associated with vaccination spanned spike, dominating at 160-218 and 743-854.

This clone appeared a single time. Its target is unknown. Germline V CDR1 and CDR2: SQVTM, ANQGSEA. The CDR3 contains 12 residues. Between the trimmed V and J ends, which lost 0 bases and 5 bases, there was a span of 6 bases. This clonotype was obtained from an adult in good health. Sequenced material: peripheral blood, taken on day 0 of AZD1222 vaccination. The J gene is TRBJ2-3, the V gene TRBV29-1, with D uncertain. CDR3 in amino acids: CSVEEAIDTQYF. The CDR3 DNA follows: TGCAGCGTTGAAGAAGCCATAGATACGCAGTATTTT.